The 4 T cell receptor beta chains listed next were all sequenced from one sample in a study of cytomegalovirus exposure and HLA in healthy donors. Both 60 Vbeta primers and 13 Jbeta primers went into the PCR. TCRdb's copy holds only in-frame clones and misses some; the assay was immunoSEQ multiplex PCR. The sample shows tens of thousands of clones, and around 3.6% sits with its ten largest clones. Sequencing used PBMCs. These receptors all stem from a man between 40 and 49 years old in good health and CMV-seronegative.

This sequence joins TRBV7-9 and TRBJ2-7; 14 bases align to TRBD2. V was pared by 5 bases and J by 4 bases, with 7 bases of the junction left unmatched. CDR1 and CDR2 (germline): SEHNR, FQNEAQ (reference sequence). The CDR3 is 16 amino acids. This CDR3 is CASSPRLAGGGYEQYF. CDR3 nucleotide sequence: TGTGCCAGCAGCCCCCGACTAGCGGGAGGGGGATACGAGCAGTACTTC. The whole variable domain, filled in from reference TRBV7-9 and TRBJ2-7, reads DTGVSQNPRHKITKRGQNVTFRCDPISEHNRLYWYRQTLGQGPEFLTYFQNEAQLEKSRLLSDRFSAERPKGSFSTLEIQRTEQGDSAMYLCASSPRLAGGGYEQYFGPGTRLTVT.

The rearrangement uses TRBV4-3 and TRBJ2-6, with D possibly being TRBD1 (7 bases). CDR1 LGHNA and CDR2 YSLEER come from the germline V gene. The V end was cut by 4 bases, the J end by 2 bases, with 18 bases between. The CDR3 covers 18 residues. This chain's CDR3 is CASSRGQGGLPGANVLTF. The CDR3, as DNA: TGCGCCAGCAGCCGGGGCCAGGGGGGATTACCTGGGGCCAACGTCCTGACTTTC.

The V and J genes are TRBV5-1 and TRBJ2-5; possibly TRBD1 for D (5 bases). Trimming cost V 0 bases and J 5 bases, with 11 bases left between them. The germline CDR1 and CDR2 sequences are SGHRS and YFSETQ. This CDR3 region has 14 residues. The CDR3 is CASSLVQGRETQYF. CDR3 coding DNA: TGCGCCAGCAGCTTGGTTCAGGGTAGGGAGACCCAGTACTTC. The full variable domain, rest sourced from reference TRBV5-1 and TRBJ2-5, is KAGVTQTPRYLIKTRGQQVTLSCSPISGHRSVSWYQQTPGQGLQFLFEYFSETQRNKGNFPGRFSGRQFSNSRSEMNVSTLELGDSALYLCASSLVQGRETQYFGPGTRLLVL.

V gene TRBV30 combines with J gene TRBJ1-5; possibly TRBD1 for D (5 bases). V lost 2 bases and J lost 5, with 10 bases in between. Germline CDR1 is GTSNPN and CDR2 is SVGIG (reference sequence). The CDR3 totals 13 residues. This CDR3 is CAWSRAGDQPQHF. The DNA of the CDR3 is TGTGCCTGGAGTCGAGCGGGGGATCAGCCCCAGCATTTT.